This entry lists 13 T cell receptor beta chains sequenced from one sample in a study of T-cell reconstitution after alpha-beta-depleted transplantation in children. Unique molecular identifiers were used in preparing the TCRbeta library. TCRdb reanalysed the PCR reads using MiXCR and keeps one entry per CDR3 protein. The data show 600,000 to 700,000 distinct CDR3 sequences, with 15% to 20% seen just once and 0.8% to 1.1% held by the top ten. The source was PBMCs from the stem cell graft donor, collected from the stem cell graft. All receptors derive from a human donor who donated a stem cell graft to a child with acute myeloid leukemia.

In its sample, this clonotype was seen many times. V and J are TRBV20-1 and TRBJ1-2; unclear D gene. Trimming cost V 6 bases and J 1 base, with 12 bases left between them. The CDR3 extends over 13 amino acids. The germline V gene encodes CDR1 DFQATT and CDR2 SNEGSKA (reference sequence). CDR3 loop: CSATVALNYGYTF. For the CDR3, the DNA is TGCAGTGCCACCGTGGCCCTTAACTATGGCTACACCTTC.

The chain carries TRBV28 and TRBJ2-7; 7 bases agree with TRBD1. The CDR3 is 13 amino acids. In germline, CDR1 is MDHEN, CDR2 SYDVKM. V was clipped by 5 bases and J by 7 bases; unmatched bases: 8. CDR3 loop: CASSLQGPKEQYV. CDR3 nucleotide sequence: TGTGCCAGCAGTCTACAGGGGCCGAAGGAGCAGTACGTC.

This rearrangement joins TRBV12-5 to TRBJ2-1, with 7 nucleotides matching TRBD1. The J segment lost 9 bases and the V segment lost 1 base, leaving 12 bases of the junction unmatched. The germline V gene encodes CDR1 LGHNT and CDR2 FRNRAP. CDR3 size: 16 residues. CDR3 bases: TGTGCTAGTGGTTTGGGTGTCGTGGGACAGTTATTTGAGCAGTTCTTC. Encoded protein: CASGLGVVGQLFEQFF.

The V and J genes are TRBV6-1 and TRBJ2-1; 10 bases line up with TRBD2. CDR1 and CDR2 from the germline V gene are MNHNS and SASEGT. CDR3 length equals 16 residues. V lost 6 bases to trimming and J lost 6 bases; unmatched junction nucleotides: 11. Here the CDR3 DNA reads TGTGCCAGCAGCCCCCGCAGCGGGGGGGGAGGCAATGAGCAGTTCTTC. It codes for CASSPRSGGGGNEQFF.

Remarks on this clonotype: Given a much more abundant clone one base away, this may be a read error. Because the CDR3's place on the DNA is in doubt, the DNA is left out and the CDR3 is given as listed by TCRdb. This sequence joins TRBV29-1 and TRBJ1-5. Germline V gives CDR1 SQVTM, CDR2 ANQGSEA. The CDR3 spans 13 amino acids, including both terminal residues. The CDR3 is CSVGDGSNQPRHF.

The V gene is TRBV28, the J gene TRBJ2-5; D unresolved. The ends were cut back, 5 bases at V and 1 base at J, with 17 bases in the middle. The germline V gene encodes CDR1 MDHEN and CDR2 SYDVKM. The CDR3 is 16 residues long. CDR3 protein: CASSLRRSVSQETQYF. In DNA, the CDR3 is TGTGCCAGCAGTCTCCGCCGGTCTGTATCCCAAGAGACCCAGTACTTC.

The chain has TRBV10-3 and TRBJ2-5; the match to TRBD2 covers 10 bases. The V gene end was trimmed by 8 bases and the J gene end by 1 base; junction bases not matched to a gene: 4. The CDR3 spans 14 residues. Germline lookup yields CDR1 ENHRY and CDR2 SYGVKD. The CDR3 sequence is CAIGSGGVQETQYF. CDR3 nucleotides: TGTGCCATCGGAAGCGGGGGGGTCCAAGAGACCCAGTACTTC.

The table lists this clonotype with many counts. The CDR3 coding sequence is TGTGCCACCAGCAGATCCTGGGTCCTGAATCAGCCCCAGCATTTT. Protein: CATSRSWVLNQPQHF. This rearrangement joins TRBV15 to TRBJ1-5; the D is unclear. CDR3 length equals 15 residues. From germline, CDR1 is LNHNV and CDR2 YYDKDF (reference sequence). The V end lost 2 bases, the J end lost 4 bases, and 12 bases lay between the germline ends. Variable domain in full (rest from reference TRBV15 and TRBJ1-5): DAMVIQNPRYQVTQFGKPVTLSCSQTLNHNVMYWYQQKSSQAPKLLFHYYDKDFNNEADTPDNFQSRRPNTSFCFLDIRSPGLGDTAMYLCATSRSWVLNQPQHFGDGTRLSIL.

CDR3 sequence (DNA): TGTGCCAGCAGTGACATAAACCTAAGGGAGAACACTGAAGCTTTCTTT. Residues: CASSDINLRENTEAFF. The chain employs TRBV25-1 and TRBJ1-1; D is ambiguous. The ends were cut back, 3 bases at V and 1 base at J, with 15 bases in the middle. This CDR3 has 16 residues. CDR1 is MGHDK, CDR2 SYGVNS, per germline.

This clonotype has at least ten counts. V and J are TRBV5-5 and TRBJ1-1; D gene uncertain. CDR3 length equals 13 residues. The ends were cut back, 0 bases at V and 3 bases at J, with 6 bases in the middle. Germline assignment: CDR1 SGHKS and CDR2 YYEKEE (reference sequence). The CDR3 coding sequence is TGTGCCAGCAGCTTGGAATGGGACACTGAAGCTTTCTTT. It specifies CASSLEWDTEAFF. Complete variable domain (other parts from reference TRBV5-5 and TRBJ1-1): DAGVTQSPTHLIKTRGQQVTLRCSPISGHKSVSWYQQVLGQGPQFIFQYYEKEERGRGNFPDRFSARQFPNYSSELNVNALLLGDSALYLCASSLEWDTEAFFGQGTRLTVV.

J is TRBJ2-5 and V is TRBV7-3, with D perhaps TRBD1 (5 bases). This CDR3 is built from 15 residues. The germline V gene has CDR1 SGHTA and CDR2 FQGTGA. Trimming stripped 4 bases from V and 0 bases from J, with 12 bases between. The CDR3 sequence is CASSWGYHNQETQYF. The CDR3, as DNA: TGTGCCAGCAGCTGGGGCTACCATAACCAAGAGACCCAGTACTTC.

This chain joins TRBV4-2 and TRBJ2-3, with 8 bases matching TRBD1. The CDR3 is made up of 15 amino acids. Trimming took 4 bases from V and 7 from J; bases not matched to a gene: 10. CDR1 and CDR2 (germline): LGHNA, YNFKEQ. CDR3 nucleotides: TGTGCCAGCAGCCTATCCGACAGGGGAGATTATACGCAGTATTTT. It translates to CASSLSDRGDYTQYF.

This clonotype was seen at least ten times. The J gene is TRBJ1-2, the V gene TRBV5-1; no clear D. CDR3 size: 14 residues. Trimming took 3 bases from V and 2 from J, leaving 11 bases between them. Germline lookup yields CDR1 SGHRS and CDR2 YFSETQ. CDR3 sequence: CASSSLDQNYGYTF. In DNA form, the CDR3 reads TGCGCCAGCAGCTCCTTAGACCAGAACTATGGCTACACCTTC.